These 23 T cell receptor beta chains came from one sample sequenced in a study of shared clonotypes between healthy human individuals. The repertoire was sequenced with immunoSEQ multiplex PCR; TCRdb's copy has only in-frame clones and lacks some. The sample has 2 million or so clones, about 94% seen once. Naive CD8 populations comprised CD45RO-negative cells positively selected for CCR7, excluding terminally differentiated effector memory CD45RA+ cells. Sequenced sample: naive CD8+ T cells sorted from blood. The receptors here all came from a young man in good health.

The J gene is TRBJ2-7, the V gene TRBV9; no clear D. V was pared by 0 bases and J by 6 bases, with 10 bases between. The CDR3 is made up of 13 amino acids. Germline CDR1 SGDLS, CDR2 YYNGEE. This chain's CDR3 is CASSVGLWAEQYF. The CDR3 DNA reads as TGTGCCAGCAGCGTAGGTCTCTGGGCCGAGCAGTACTTC.

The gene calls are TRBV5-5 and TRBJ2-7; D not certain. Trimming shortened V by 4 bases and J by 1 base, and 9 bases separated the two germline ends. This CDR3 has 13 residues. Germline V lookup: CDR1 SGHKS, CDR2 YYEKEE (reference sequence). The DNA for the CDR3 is TGTGCCAGCAGCCCGATCAGTTCCTACGAGCAGTACTTC. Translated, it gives CASSPISSYEQYF.

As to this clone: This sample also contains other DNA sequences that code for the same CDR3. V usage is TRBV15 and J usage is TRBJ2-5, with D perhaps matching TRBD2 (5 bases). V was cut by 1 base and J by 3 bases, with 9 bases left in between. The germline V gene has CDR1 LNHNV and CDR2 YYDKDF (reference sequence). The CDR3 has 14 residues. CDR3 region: CATSRGWGEETQYF. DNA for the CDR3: TGTGCCACCAGCAGAGGGTGGGGAGAAGAGACCCAGTACTTC.

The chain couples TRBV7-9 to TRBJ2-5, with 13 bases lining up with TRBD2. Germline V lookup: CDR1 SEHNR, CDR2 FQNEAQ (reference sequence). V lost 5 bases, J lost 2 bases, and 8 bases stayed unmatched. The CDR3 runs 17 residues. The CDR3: CASSTGLAGVRQETQYF. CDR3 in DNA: TGTGCCAGCAGCACAGGACTAGCGGGAGTAAGGCAAGAGACCCAGTACTTC. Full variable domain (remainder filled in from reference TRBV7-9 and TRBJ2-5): DTGVSQNPRHKITKRGQNVTFRCDPISEHNRLYWYRQTLGQGPEFLTYFQNEAQLEKSRLLSDRFSAERPKGSFSTLEIQRTEQGDSAMYLCASSTGLAGVRQETQYFGPGTRLLVL.

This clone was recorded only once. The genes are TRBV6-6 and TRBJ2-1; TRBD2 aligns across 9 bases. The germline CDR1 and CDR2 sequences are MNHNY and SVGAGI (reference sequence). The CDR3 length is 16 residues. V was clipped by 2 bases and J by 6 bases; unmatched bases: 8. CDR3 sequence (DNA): TGTGCCAGCAGTTACCAGTTAGCGGGAGTGTTCAATGAGCAGTTCTTC. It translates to CASSYQLAGVFNEQFF.

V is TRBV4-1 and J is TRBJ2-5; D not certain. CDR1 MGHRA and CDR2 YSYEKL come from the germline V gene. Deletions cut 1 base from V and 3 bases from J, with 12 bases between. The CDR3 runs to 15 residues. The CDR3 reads CASSQVYPSKETQYF. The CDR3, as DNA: TGCGCCAGCAGCCAAGTATATCCTAGTAAAGAGACCCAGTACTTC.

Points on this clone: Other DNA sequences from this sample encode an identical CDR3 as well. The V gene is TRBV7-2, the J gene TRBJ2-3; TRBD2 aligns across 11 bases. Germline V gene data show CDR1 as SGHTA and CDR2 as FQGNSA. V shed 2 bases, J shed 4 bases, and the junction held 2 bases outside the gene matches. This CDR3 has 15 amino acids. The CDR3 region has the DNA TGTGCCAGCAGCTTACTAGCGGGAGGCCCAGATACGCAGTATTTT. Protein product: CASSLLAGGPDTQYF.

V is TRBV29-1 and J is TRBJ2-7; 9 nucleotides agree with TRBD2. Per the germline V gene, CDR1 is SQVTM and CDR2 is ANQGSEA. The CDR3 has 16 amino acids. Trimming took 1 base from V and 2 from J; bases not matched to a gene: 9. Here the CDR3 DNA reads TGCAGCGTTGAAGCTATAGTAGCGGGAGCGACCTACGAGCAGTACTTC. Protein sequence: CSVEAIVAGATYEQYF.

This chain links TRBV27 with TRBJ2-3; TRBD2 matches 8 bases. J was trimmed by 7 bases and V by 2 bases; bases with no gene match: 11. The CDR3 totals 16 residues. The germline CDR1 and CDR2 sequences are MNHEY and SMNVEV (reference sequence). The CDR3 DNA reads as TGTGCCAGCAGTTTAAAGGTTCTAGCGGGTGTAAATACGCAGTATTTT. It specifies CASSLKVLAGVNTQYF.

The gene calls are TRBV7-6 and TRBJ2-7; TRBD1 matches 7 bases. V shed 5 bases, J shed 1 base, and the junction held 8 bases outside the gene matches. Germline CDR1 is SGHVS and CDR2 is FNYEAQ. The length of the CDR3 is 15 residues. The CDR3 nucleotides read TGTGCCAGCAGCCCCGGGACAGAACTTTCCTACGAGCAGTACTTC. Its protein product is CASSPGTELSYEQYF.

CDR3 bases: TGCGCCAGCAGCTTCAGGGACCTAAGCTCCTACGAGCAGTACTTC. It is translated as CASSFRDLSSYEQYF. V is TRBV5-1 and J is TRBJ2-7; TRBD1 or TRBD2 may be the D gene (5 bases each). The CDR3 is 15 amino acids. V was trimmed by 2 bases and J by 0 bases, leaving 12 bases between them. CDR1 is SGHRS, CDR2 YFSETQ, per germline.

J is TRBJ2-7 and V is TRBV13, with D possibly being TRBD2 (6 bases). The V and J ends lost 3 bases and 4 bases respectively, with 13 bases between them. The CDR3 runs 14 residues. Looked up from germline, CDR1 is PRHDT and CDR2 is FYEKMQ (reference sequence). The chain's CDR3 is CASSFRGGAYEQYF. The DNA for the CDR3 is TGTGCCAGCAGCTTTCGGGGCGGGGCTTACGAGCAGTACTTC.

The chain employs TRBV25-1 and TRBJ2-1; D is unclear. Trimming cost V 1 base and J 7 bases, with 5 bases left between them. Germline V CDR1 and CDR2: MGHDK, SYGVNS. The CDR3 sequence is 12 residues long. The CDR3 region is CASSEFGNEQFF. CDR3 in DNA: TGTGCCAGCAGTGAATTTGGGAATGAGCAGTTCTTC. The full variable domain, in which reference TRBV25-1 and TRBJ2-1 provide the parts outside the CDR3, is EADIYQTPRYLVIGTGKKITLECSQTMGHDKMYWYQQDPGMELHLIHYSYGVNSTEKGDLSSESTVSRIRTEHFPLTLESARPSHTSQYLCASSEFGNEQFFGPGTRLTVL.

In nucleotides, the CDR3 is TGTGCCAGCAGTAGAGGAACAACTCCTAACTATGGCTACACCTTC. Protein sequence: CASSRGTTPNYGYTF. The V and J genes are TRBV27 and TRBJ1-2, with unresolved D. Germline assignment: CDR1 MNHEY and CDR2 SMNVEV (reference sequence). The V gene lost 5 bases and the J gene lost 0 bases, with 13 bases spanning the gap. The CDR3 length is 15 residues.

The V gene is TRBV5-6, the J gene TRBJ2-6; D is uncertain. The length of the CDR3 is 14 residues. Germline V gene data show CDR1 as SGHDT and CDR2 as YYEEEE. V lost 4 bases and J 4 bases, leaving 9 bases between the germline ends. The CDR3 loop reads CASSPQLGANVLTF. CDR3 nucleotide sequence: TGTGCCAGCAGCCCCCAATTAGGGGCCAACGTCCTGACTTTC.

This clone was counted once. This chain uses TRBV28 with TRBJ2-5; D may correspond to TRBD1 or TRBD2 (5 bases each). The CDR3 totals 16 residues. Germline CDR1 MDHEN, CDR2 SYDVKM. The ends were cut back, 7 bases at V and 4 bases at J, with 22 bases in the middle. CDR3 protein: CASNQEGRESPETQYF. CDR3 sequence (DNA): TGTGCCAGCAACCAAGAGGGCAGGGAGTCGCCAGAGACCCAGTACTTC.

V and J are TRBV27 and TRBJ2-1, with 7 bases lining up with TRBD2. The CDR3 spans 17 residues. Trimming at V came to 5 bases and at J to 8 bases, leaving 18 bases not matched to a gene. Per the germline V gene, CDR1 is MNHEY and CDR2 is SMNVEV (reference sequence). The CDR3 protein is CASSMWESLAAWDEQFF. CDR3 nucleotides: TGTGCCAGCAGTATGTGGGAGTCGCTAGCGGCTTGGGATGAGCAGTTCTTC.

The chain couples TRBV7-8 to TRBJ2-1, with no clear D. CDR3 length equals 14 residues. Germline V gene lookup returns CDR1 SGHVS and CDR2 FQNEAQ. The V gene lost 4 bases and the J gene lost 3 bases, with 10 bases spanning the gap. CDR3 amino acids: CASSSRNLYNEQFF. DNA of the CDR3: TGTGCCAGCAGCTCCAGGAACCTCTACAATGAGCAGTTCTTC. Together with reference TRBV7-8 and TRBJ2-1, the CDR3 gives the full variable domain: GAGVSQSPRYKVAKRGQDVALRCDPISGHVSLFWYQQALGQGPEFLTYFQNEAQLDKSGLPSDRFFAERPEGSVSTLKIQRTQQEDSAVYLCASSSRNLYNEQFFGPGTRLTVL.

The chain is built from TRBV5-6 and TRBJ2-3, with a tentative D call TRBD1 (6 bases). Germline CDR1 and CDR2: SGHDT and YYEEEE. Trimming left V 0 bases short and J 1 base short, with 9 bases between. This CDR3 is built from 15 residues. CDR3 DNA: TGTGCCAGCAGCTTGGGGACAGTAGGCACAGATACGCAGTATTTT. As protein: CASSLGTVGTDTQYF.

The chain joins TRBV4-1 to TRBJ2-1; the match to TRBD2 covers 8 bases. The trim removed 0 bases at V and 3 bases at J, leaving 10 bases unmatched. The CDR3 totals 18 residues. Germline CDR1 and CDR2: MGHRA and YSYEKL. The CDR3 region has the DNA TGCGCCAGCAGCCAAGACCGGGGACTAGGCGTGGACTACAATGAGCAGTTCTTC. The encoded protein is CASSQDRGLGVDYNEQFF.

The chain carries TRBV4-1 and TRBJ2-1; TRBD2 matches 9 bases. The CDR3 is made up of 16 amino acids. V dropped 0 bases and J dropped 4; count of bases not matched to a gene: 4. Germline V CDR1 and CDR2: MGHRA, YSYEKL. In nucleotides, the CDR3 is TGCGCCAGCAGCCAAGATCGACTAGCGGTTTACAATGAGCAGTTCTTC. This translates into CASSQDRLAVYNEQFF.

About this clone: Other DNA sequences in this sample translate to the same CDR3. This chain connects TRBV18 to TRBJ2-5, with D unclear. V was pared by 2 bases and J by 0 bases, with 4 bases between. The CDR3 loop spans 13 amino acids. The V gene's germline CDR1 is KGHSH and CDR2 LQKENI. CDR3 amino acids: CASSPSYQETQYF. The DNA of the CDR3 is TGTGCCAGCTCACCATCGTACCAAGAGACCCAGTACTTC. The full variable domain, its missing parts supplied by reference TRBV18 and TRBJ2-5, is NAGVMQNPRHLVRRRGQEARLRCSPMKGHSHVYWYRQLPEEGLKFMVYLQKENIIDESGMPKERFSAEFPKEGPSILRIQQVVRGDSAAYFCASSPSYQETQYFGPGTRLLVL.

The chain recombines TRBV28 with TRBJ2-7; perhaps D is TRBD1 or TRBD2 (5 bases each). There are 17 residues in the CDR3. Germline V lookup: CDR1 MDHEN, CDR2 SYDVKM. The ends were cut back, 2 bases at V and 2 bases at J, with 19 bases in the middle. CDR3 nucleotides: TGTGCCAGCAGTTTAATCTGGGACCGACTAAACCCCTACGAGCAGTACTTC. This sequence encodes CASSLIWDRLNPYEQYF.